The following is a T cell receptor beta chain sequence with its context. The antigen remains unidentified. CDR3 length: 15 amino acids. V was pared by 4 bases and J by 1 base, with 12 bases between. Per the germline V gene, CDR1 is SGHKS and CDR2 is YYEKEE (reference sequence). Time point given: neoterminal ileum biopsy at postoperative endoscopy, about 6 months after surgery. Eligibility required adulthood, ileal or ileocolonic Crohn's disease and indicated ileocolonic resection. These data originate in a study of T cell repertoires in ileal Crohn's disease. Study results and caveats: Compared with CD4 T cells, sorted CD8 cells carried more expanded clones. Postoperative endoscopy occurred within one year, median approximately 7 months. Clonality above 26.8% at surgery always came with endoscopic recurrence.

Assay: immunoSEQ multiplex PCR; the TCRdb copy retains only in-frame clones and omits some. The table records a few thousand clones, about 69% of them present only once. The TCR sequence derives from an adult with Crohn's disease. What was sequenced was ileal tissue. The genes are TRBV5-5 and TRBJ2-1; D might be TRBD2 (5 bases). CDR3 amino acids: CASSLSGSSYNEQFF. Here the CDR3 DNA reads TGTGCCAGCAGCCTCAGCGGCTCTTCCTACAATGAGCAGTTCTTC.